Shown below are 2 T cell receptor beta chains from a single sample sequenced in a study of blood T cell repertoires in COVID-19. Sequenced by immunoSEQ multiplex PCR; TCRdb stores in-frame clones only, minus some. The sample has approximately 200,000 clones, 88% seen once. Input material: peripheral blood. These receptors all stem from a woman aged 30 to 39 with acute or convalescent COVID-19.

The chain combines TRBV5-1 with TRBJ1-1; possibly TRBD1 for D (5 bases). Trimming took off 3 bases at V and 4 bases at J, with 25 bases between the two ends. Germline values: CDR1 SGHRS, CDR2 YFSETQ. This CDR3 spans 18 amino acids. DNA for the CDR3: TGCGCCAGCAGCTCCGTGAAACTTATCCAGGGTTTAGGCACTGAAGCTTTCTTT. Translated: CASSSVKLIQGLGTEAFF.

J is TRBJ1-4 and V is TRBV4-1; no clear D gene. The germline V gene has CDR1 MGHRA and CDR2 YSYEKL. The CDR3 totals 13 residues. Trimming removed 6 bases at V and 5 bases at J, with 10 bases between. The DNA for the CDR3 is TGCGCCAGCAGTAGACTCGAGAATGAAAAACTGTTTTTT. Translating it yields CASSRLENEKLFF.